Listed here are 16 T cell receptor beta chains from one sample, sequenced in a study of STAT5B mutations in CD4+ large granular lymphocyte leukemia. The protocol was immunoSEQ multiplex PCR, while the TCRdb copy is restricted to in-frame clones and leaves out a portion. The sample carries approximately 28,000 clones, roughly nine tenths recorded once. Sequencing input: CD4+ T cells from blood buffy coats. The receptors come from a human donor in good health.

This clone was detected a few times. The chain recombines TRBV28 with TRBJ2-1; D gene unclear. The germline V gene encodes CDR1 MDHEN and CDR2 SYDVKM. V was clipped by 6 bases and J by 6 bases, with 15 bases between them. This CDR3 comprises 14 residues. As DNA, the CDR3 is TGTGCCAGCAGATTAGACCCGTCCCGCAATGAGCAGTTCTTC. It codes for CASRLDPSRNEQFF.

The V call is TRBV19, the J call TRBJ1-5; 7 bases match TRBD1. This CDR3 has 15 residues. Germline lookup yields CDR1 LNHDA and CDR2 SQIVND (reference sequence). V lost 5 bases to trimming and J lost 0 bases; unmatched junction nucleotides: 4. CDR3 nucleotide sequence: TGTGCCAGTAGTCCACAGGGGTATAGCAATCAGCCCCAGCATTTT. Its protein product is CASSPQGYSNQPQHF.

The chain carries TRBV10-1 and TRBJ2-2, with no clear D. Between the trimmed V and J ends, which lost 0 bases and 5 bases, there was a span of 7 bases. The CDR3 has 14 residues. The germline V gene encodes CDR1 WNHNN and CDR2 SYGVQD (reference sequence). The DNA of the CDR3 is TGCGCCAGCAGTGAGTCGTATTCTACCGGGGAGCTGTTTTTT. Its protein is CASSESYSTGELFF.

The rearrangement uses TRBV13 and TRBJ2-3; no clear D gene. This CDR3 has 12 amino acids. The ends were cut back, 1 base at V and 4 bases at J, with 3 bases in the middle. Germline V CDR1 and CDR2: PRHDT, FYEKMQ (reference sequence). CDR3 sequence reads: CASSLVSDTQYF. The CDR3 nucleotides read TGTGCCAGCAGCTTAGTTTCAGATACGCAGTATTTT.

This chain connects TRBV6-5 to TRBJ1-5; D gene unclear. The CDR3 consists of 13 residues. Deletions cut 6 bases from V and 4 bases from J, with 10 bases between. The V gene's germline CDR1 is MNHEY and CDR2 SVGAGI. This CDR3 reads CASSLTGNQPQHF. The CDR3 coding sequence is TGTGCCAGCAGCCTGACGGGAAATCAGCCCCAGCATTTT.

CDR3 sequence reads: CASSRTSGSFGEQFF. CDR3 sequence (DNA): TGCGCCAGCAGCCGGACTAGCGGGAGCTTTGGTGAGCAGTTCTTC. This chain uses TRBV5-1 with TRBJ2-1; 13 bases align to TRBD2. This CDR3 comprises 15 residues. J gave up 9 bases and V 4 bases, and 7 bases lay outside the gene matches. Germline loops: CDR1 SGHRS, CDR2 YFSETQ.

The CDR3 DNA follows: TGTGCCAGCAGCTTCCAGGTTGACACTGAAGCTTTCTTT. Its protein is CASSFQVDTEAFF. The chain employs TRBV7-2 and TRBJ1-1; no clear D. The V end was cut by 3 bases, the J end by 3 bases, with 8 bases between. Germline-derived CDR1 and CDR2 are SGHTA and FQGNSA. The CDR3 covers 13 residues. Supplemented by reference TRBV7-2 and TRBJ1-1, the full variable domain reads GAGVSQSPSNKVTEKGKDVELRCDPISGHTALYWYRQSLGQGLEFLIYFQGNSAPDKSGLPSDRFSAERTGGSVSTLTIQRTQQEDSAVYLCASSFQVDTEAFFGQGTRLTVV.

The chain employs TRBV28 and TRBJ2-1; 10 bases line up with TRBD2. CDR3 size: 15 residues. The ends lost 4 bases at V and 4 bases at J; junction bases unmatched: 4. Germline CDR1 is MDHEN and CDR2 is SYDVKM. The CDR3 DNA reads as TGTGCCAGCAGTTCAGCGGGACTAGCGTACAATGAGCAGTTCTTC. As protein: CASSSAGLAYNEQFF.

This chain uses TRBV9 with TRBJ2-5, with TRBD2 as a possible D gene (6 bases). The CDR3 sequence is 19 residues long. Germline CDR1 is SGDLS and CDR2 is YYNGEE. V lost 0 bases and J lost 5, with 26 bases in between. The CDR3 region has the DNA TGTGCCAGCAGCGTAGAGGGTGCACGCGGGGTCGGGGCTGGGGAGACCCAGTACTTC. Its translation: CASSVEGARGVGAGETQYF. Combining the CDR3 with reference TRBV9 and TRBJ2-5 gives the whole variable domain DSGVTQTPKHLITATGQRVTLRCSPRSGDLSVYWYQQSLDQGLQFLIQYYNGEERAKGNILERFSAQQFPDLHSELNLSSLELGDSALYFCASSVEGARGVGAGETQYFGPGTRLLVL.

CDR3 nucleotides: TGTGCCAGCAGCTTAGAGGGCGGGTCCTCCTACGAGCAGTACTTC. Encoded protein: CASSLEGGSSYEQYF. The chain has TRBV11-2 and TRBJ2-7, with a tentative D call TRBD2 (5 bases). Trimming took off 0 bases at V and 0 bases at J, with 9 bases between the two ends. The CDR3 is 15 amino acids. Germline loops: CDR1 SGHAT, CDR2 FQNNGV.

The chain combines TRBV28 with TRBJ2-1, with D possibly being TRBD1 or TRBD2 (5 bases each). Trimming shortened V by 6 bases and J by 3 bases, and 9 bases separated the two germline ends. Germline CDR1 is MDHEN and CDR2 is SYDVKM. The CDR3 sequence is 13 residues long. The CDR3: CASRGRSYNEQFF. In DNA form, the CDR3 reads TGTGCCAGCAGGGGACGTAGCTACAATGAGCAGTTCTTC.

The chain employs TRBV10-3 and TRBJ1-2; 9 nucleotides match TRBD1. This CDR3 is 14 amino acids long. CDR1 is ENHRY, CDR2 SYGVKD, per germline. Unmatched junction bases numbered 5, after V lost 6 bases and J lost 3 bases. This chain's CDR3 is CAIRPGQGDYGYTF. The DNA for the CDR3 is TGTGCCATCAGACCGGGACAGGGCGACTATGGCTACACCTTC.

The rearrangement links TRBV27 to TRBJ1-1; D call uncertain. The V end was cut by 5 bases, the J end by 6 bases, with 7 bases between. The length of the CDR3 is 11 residues. Germline V gene lookup returns CDR1 MNHEY and CDR2 SMNVEV (reference sequence). This CDR3 is CASSPPSEAFF. CDR3 coding DNA: TGTGCCAGCAGTCCACCCTCTGAAGCTTTCTTT.

This chain joins TRBV7-9 and TRBJ1-3; 7 bases agree with TRBD1. Trimming at V came to 2 bases and at J to 7 bases, leaving 11 bases not matched to a gene. The germline V gene encodes CDR1 SEHNR and CDR2 FQNEAQ (reference sequence). The CDR3 runs to 16 residues. The chain's CDR3 is CASSLNFQQGRNTIYF. The CDR3 nucleotides are TGTGCCAGCAGCTTAAATTTCCAACAGGGGAGGAACACCATATATTTT.

The chain carries TRBV16 and TRBJ1-1, with 7 positions matching TRBD1. J gave up 8 bases and V 4 bases, and 4 bases lay outside the gene matches. The CDR3 sequence is 12 residues long. The germline gives CDR1 KGHSY, CDR2 FQNENV. The CDR3 coding sequence is TGTGCCAGCAGCCTCCAGGGGGAGGAAGCTTTCTTT. It is translated as CASSLQGEEAFF.

This clone was observed a single time. This chain links TRBV7-9 with TRBJ1-2, with no clear D. The CDR3 loop spans 12 amino acids. Looked up from germline, CDR1 is SEHNR and CDR2 is FQNEAQ (reference sequence). V dropped 1 base and J dropped 4 bases, with 4 bases sitting between them. CDR3 bases: TGTGCCAGCAGCTTAGGAGCCTATGGCTACACCTTC. This codes for CASSLGAYGYTF.